The entry that follows covers one T cell receptor (beta chain) sequence. This specimen belongs to a study of CD8+CD57+ T cells in acquired aplastic anemia. Genomic DNA served as template for TCR beta VDJ and CDR3 profiling. In TCRdb, the reads were re-called with MiXCR into one record per CDR3 protein. The sample holds 150,000 to 200,000 distinct CDR3 sequences, around 63% seen once. Patients chosen for sequencing had CD8+CD57+ cells that had expanded, as shown by flow cytometry. Looked up from germline, CDR1 is SGHAT and CDR2 is FQDESV (reference sequence). This CDR3 is 14 amino acids long. V lost 4 bases to trimming and J lost 5 bases; unmatched junction nucleotides: 6.

The receptor comes from a human donor with aplastic anemia. The sample was sorted CD4+, CD8+, or CD8+CD57+ T cells (not recorded which) from PBMCs. This chain connects TRBV11-1 to TRBJ2-7, with 9 nucleotides matching TRBD1. Written as DNA, the CDR3 is TGTGCCAGCAGCTCCGGGACAGGGCACGACGAGCAGTACTTC. Its protein product is CASSSGTGHDEQYF.